The clone carrying this T cell receptor (beta chain) has ten or more counts. Antigen specificity is unknown. Trimming at V came to 3 bases and at J to 6 bases, leaving 6 bases not matched to a gene. CDR1 and CDR2 (germline): SGHTS, YDEGEE. The CDR3 is made up of 15 amino acids. This entry belongs to a study of identical twins. Study findings and constraints: Memory repertoires lacked the insertion deficit that abundant cord blood beta clonotypes showed. Sequences that were out-of-frame, alpha and twin-shared displayed an excess of low generation probability.

TCRdb called the 5' RACE reads again in MiXCR, with one record for every CDR3 protein. The profile shows fewer than 800,000 distinct CDR3 sequences, around 7.4% of them singletons. These data were likewise used in another study, on yellow fever vaccine responses in identical twins.

The sample was PBMCs. V is TRBV5-8 and J is TRBJ2-1, with 10 bases identical to TRBD1. The sequence derives from a woman under 30 in good health. CDR3 loop: CASSSTGGAGNEQFF. In DNA, the CDR3 is TGTGCCAGCAGCTCGACAGGGGGCGCGGGCAATGAGCAGTTCTTC.